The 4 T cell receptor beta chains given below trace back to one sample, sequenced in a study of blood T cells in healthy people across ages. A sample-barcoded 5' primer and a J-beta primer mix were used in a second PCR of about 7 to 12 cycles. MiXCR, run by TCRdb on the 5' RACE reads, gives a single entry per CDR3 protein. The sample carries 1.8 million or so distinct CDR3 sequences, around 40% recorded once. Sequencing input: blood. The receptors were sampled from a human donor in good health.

CDR3 DNA: TGCGCCAGCAGCCGAGATCCAGGGGGCGCCGGGGAGCTGTTTTTT. It is translated as CASSRDPGGAGELFF. The rearrangement joins TRBV4-1 to TRBJ2-2, with 8 positions matching TRBD1. The CDR3 has 15 amino acids. With 4 bases clipped from V and 6 bases from J, the junction kept 7 bases outside the gene matches. The germline V gene encodes CDR1 MGHRA and CDR2 YSYEKL.

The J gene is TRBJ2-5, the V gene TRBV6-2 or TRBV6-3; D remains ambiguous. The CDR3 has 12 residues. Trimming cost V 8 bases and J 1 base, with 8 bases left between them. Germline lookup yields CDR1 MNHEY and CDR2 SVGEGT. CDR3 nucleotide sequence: TGTGCCAGCGGGCCAGTCCAAGAGACCCAGTACTTC. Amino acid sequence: CASGPVQETQYF.

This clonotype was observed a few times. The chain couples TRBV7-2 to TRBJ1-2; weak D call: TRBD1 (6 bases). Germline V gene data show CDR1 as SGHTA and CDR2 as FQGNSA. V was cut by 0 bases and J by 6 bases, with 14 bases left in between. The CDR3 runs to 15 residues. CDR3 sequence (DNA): TGTGCCAGCAGCTTAGCTTTCGGGGGCTTCGATGGCTACACCTTC. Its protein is CASSLAFGGFDGYTF.

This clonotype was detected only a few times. In DNA form, the CDR3 reads TGCAGTGCCACCGGGACAGGGGTCGAGCAGTACTTC. This gives the protein CSATGTGVEQYF. This rearrangement joins TRBV20-1 to TRBJ2-4, with 10 positions matching TRBD1. The J call may not be correct, given that the DNA end is closer to TRBJ2-7. Germline CDR1 reads DFQATT; CDR2 reads SNEGSKA (reference sequence). The CDR3 loop spans 12 amino acids.